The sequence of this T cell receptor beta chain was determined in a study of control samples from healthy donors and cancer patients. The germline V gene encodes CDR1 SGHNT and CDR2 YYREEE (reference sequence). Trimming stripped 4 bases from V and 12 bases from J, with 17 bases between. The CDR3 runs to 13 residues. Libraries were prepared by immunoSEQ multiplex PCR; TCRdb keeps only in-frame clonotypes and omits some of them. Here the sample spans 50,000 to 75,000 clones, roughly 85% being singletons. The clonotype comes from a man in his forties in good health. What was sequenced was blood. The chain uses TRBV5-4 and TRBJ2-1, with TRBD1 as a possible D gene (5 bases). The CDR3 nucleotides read TGTGCCAGCAGCACCACACCAGGGCCCCGGCAGTTCTTC. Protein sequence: CASSTTPGPRQFF.